A selection of T cell receptor beta chains follows, all from one sample in a study of T cell responses to AZD1222 COVID-19 vaccine. Clones were read by immunoSEQ multiplex PCR, and TCRdb kept only the in-frame ones, dropping some. The sample has some 110,000 clones, 89% seen once. The source material was peripheral blood, sampled on day 0 of AZD1222 vaccination. These receptors were taken from an adult in good health. Both conserved end residues are part of each CDR3. The D gene is left open where the match is weak. Only part of the rows carry a size: once, few, many, or a class if the clone is expanded.

D gene: NA
J gene: TRBJ2-7
V gene: TRBV6-1
clone size: NA
CDR3 protein: CASSEVGGQREQYF
CDR3 DNA: TGTGCCAGCAGTGAGGTTGGAGGGCAGCGCGAGCAGTACTTC

D gene: TRBD2
J gene: TRBJ2-7
V gene: TRBV5-1
clone size: NA
CDR3 protein: CASSLDPSGGDEQYF
CDR3 DNA: TGCGCCAGCAGCTTGGACCCTAGCGGGGGGGACGAGCAGTACTTC

D gene: NA
J gene: TRBJ1-4
V gene: TRBV11-1
clone size: NA
CDR3 protein: CASSFRDDNEKLFF
CDR3 DNA: TGTGCCAGCAGCTTTCGCGACGATAATGAAAAACTGTTTTTT

D gene: NA
J gene: TRBJ2-5
V gene: TRBV12-3/TRBV12-4
clone size: NA
CDR3 protein: CASSRGLETQYF
CDR3 DNA: TGTGCCAGCAGTCGAGGTCTAGAGACCCAGTACTTC

D gene: NA
J gene: TRBJ1-1
V gene: TRBV5-1
clone size: NA
CDR3 protein: CASSLGMNTEAFF
CDR3 DNA: TGCGCCAGCAGCTTGGGGATGAACACTGAAGCTTTCTTT

D gene: NA
J gene: TRBJ1-5
V gene: TRBV10-2
clone size: NA
CDR3 protein: CASSESGGGYSNQPQHF
CDR3 DNA: TGCGCCAGCAGTGAGTCTGGGGGTGGGTATAGCAATCAGCCCCAGCATTTT

D gene: NA
J gene: TRBJ1-6
V gene: TRBV2
clone size: NA
CDR3 protein: CASSEATGYNSPLHF
CDR3 DNA: TGTGCCAGCAGTGAGGCAACAGGTTATAATTCACCCCTCCACTTT

D gene: NA
J gene: TRBJ2-2
V gene: TRBV7-7
clone size: NA
CDR3 protein: CASSPRLWVGELFF
CDR3 DNA: TGTGCCAGCAGCCCCCGGTTGTGGGTCGGGGAGCTGTTTTTT

D gene: NA
J gene: TRBJ1-1
V gene: TRBV3-1/TRBV3-2
clone size: NA
CDR3 protein: CASSSRQMNTEAFF
CDR3 DNA: TGTGCCAGCAGCTCGCGACAGATGAACACTGAAGCTTTCTTT

D gene: NA
J gene: TRBJ2-7
V gene: TRBV13
clone size: NA
CDR3 protein: CASSPAYEQYF
CDR3 DNA: TGTGCCAGCAGCCCCGCCTACGAGCAGTACTTC

D gene: NA
J gene: TRBJ1-1
V gene: TRBV11-1
clone size: NA
CDR3 protein: CASKVTDYTEAFF
CDR3 DNA: TGTGCCAGCAAGGTTACAGATTACACTGAAGCTTTCTTT

D gene: NA
J gene: TRBJ1-1
V gene: TRBV20-1
clone size: NA
CDR3 protein: CSAAKGTEAFF
CDR3 DNA: TGCAGTGCCGCTAAAGGGACTGAAGCTTTCTTT

D gene: TRBD1
J gene: TRBJ2-3
V gene: TRBV19
clone size: NA
CDR3 protein: CASTETGDADTQYF
CDR3 DNA: TGTGCCAGTACAGAGACAGGGGATGCAGATACGCAGTATTTT

D gene: TRBD2
J gene: TRBJ2-1
V gene: TRBV3-1/TRBV3-2
clone size: NA
CDR3 protein: CASSQTWTSGGFEQFF
CDR3 DNA: TGTGCCAGCAGCCAGACTTGGACTAGCGGGGGGTTTGAGCAGTTCTTC

D gene: NA
J gene: TRBJ1-2
V gene: TRBV5-1
clone size: NA
CDR3 protein: CASSMTGTDFRGYTF
CDR3 DNA: TGCGCCAGCAGCATGACCGGGACGGACTTTAGGGGCTACACCTTC

D gene: TRBD1
J gene: TRBJ2-1
V gene: TRBV27
clone size: NA
CDR3 protein: CATLIRQGARNEQFF
CDR3 DNA: TGTGCCACCCTCATCCGGCAGGGGGCTCGGAATGAGCAGTTCTTC

D gene: NA
J gene: TRBJ1-1
V gene: TRBV7-3
clone size: NA
CDR3 protein: CASSLTGNTEAFF
CDR3 DNA: TGTGCCAGCAGCTTAACCGGGAACACTGAAGCTTTCTTT

D gene: NA
J gene: TRBJ1-2
V gene: TRBV12-3/TRBV12-4
clone size: NA
CDR3 protein: CASTDKYYGYTF
CDR3 DNA: TGTGCCAGCACCGACAAGTACTATGGCTACACCTTC

D gene: TRBD1
J gene: TRBJ1-3
V gene: TRBV5-4
clone size: once
CDR3 protein: CASSSDDRAQRGNTIYF
CDR3 DNA: TGTGCCAGCAGCTCAGACGACAGGGCTCAGCGAGGAAACACCATATATTTT

D gene: NA
J gene: TRBJ1-2
V gene: TRBV6-2/TRBV6-3
clone size: NA
CDR3 protein: CASSNARGSSSYGYTF
CDR3 DNA: TGTGCCAGCAGCAACGCACGGGGGAGTAGCAGCTATGGCTACACCTTC

D gene: NA
J gene: TRBJ1-2
V gene: TRBV7-9
clone size: NA
CDR3 protein: CASSLGGLYYGYTF
CDR3 DNA: TGTGCCAGCAGCTTGGGGGGGCTTTACTATGGCTACACCTTC

D gene: NA
J gene: TRBJ1-1
V gene: TRBV11-2
clone size: NA
CDR3 protein: CASSSVDPANTEAFF
CDR3 DNA: TGTGCCAGCAGCTCAGTGGATCCAGCGAACACTGAAGCTTTCTTT

D gene: NA
J gene: TRBJ1-1
V gene: TRBV29-1
clone size: NA
CDR3 protein: CSVEDPGSGAFF
CDR3 DNA: TGCAGCGTTGAAGATCCAGGGTCAGGCGCTTTCTTT

D gene: NA
J gene: TRBJ2-2
V gene: TRBV9
clone size: NA
CDR3 protein: CASSVGQGELFF
CDR3 DNA: TGTGCCAGCAGCGTAGGGCAGGGCGAGCTGTTTTTT

D gene: TRBD1
J gene: TRBJ1-2
V gene: TRBV4-1
clone size: NA
CDR3 protein: CASSHIQGQGTYGYTF
CDR3 DNA: TGCGCCAGCAGCCATATTCAGGGACAGGGGACCTATGGCTACACCTTC

D gene: NA
J gene: TRBJ2-5
V gene: TRBV5-1
clone size: NA
CDR3 protein: CASSLVGVEETQYF
CDR3 DNA: TGCGCCAGCAGCCTGGTGGGGGTGGAAGAGACCCAGTACTTC

D gene: NA
J gene: TRBJ2-1
V gene: TRBV3-1/TRBV3-2
clone size: NA
CDR3 protein: CASSPPGRLSSYNEQFF
CDR3 DNA: TGTGCCAGCAGCCCCCCCGGGCGACTGAGCTCCTACAATGAGCAGTTCTTC

D gene: NA
J gene: TRBJ1-2
V gene: TRBV20-1
clone size: NA
CDR3 protein: CSATGRGGYTF
CDR3 DNA: TGCAGTGCCACAGGGAGGGGTGGCTACACCTTC

D gene: TRBD1
J gene: TRBJ2-7
V gene: TRBV7-9
clone size: many
CDR3 protein: CASSPWDRGPEQYF
CDR3 DNA: TGTGCCAGCAGCCCTTGGGACAGGGGGCCCGAGCAGTACTTC

D gene: NA
J gene: TRBJ1-2
V gene: TRBV20-1
clone size: NA
CDR3 protein: CSAIREGGYTF
CDR3 DNA: TGCAGTGCTATCCGGGAGGGGGGCTACACCTTC

D gene: NA
J gene: TRBJ1-1
V gene: TRBV7-3
clone size: NA
CDR3 protein: CASSLYPGENTEAFF
CDR3 DNA: TGTGCCAGCAGCTTATATCCGGGGGAGAACACTGAAGCTTTCTTT

D gene: TRBD1
J gene: TRBJ1-2
V gene: TRBV12-5
clone size: once
CDR3 protein: CASGLVPGTGGLGGGYTF
CDR3 DNA: TGTGCTAGTGGTTTGGTCCCCGGGACAGGGGGCCTGGGAGGGGGCTACACCTTC

D gene: NA
J gene: TRBJ1-3
V gene: TRBV29-1
clone size: NA
CDR3 protein: CSVGLDSGNTIYF
CDR3 DNA: TGCAGCGTTGGTTTAGACTCTGGAAACACCATATATTTT

D gene: NA
J gene: TRBJ2-7
V gene: TRBV25-1
clone size: NA
CDR3 protein: CASKIGKTHEQYF
CDR3 DNA: TGTGCCAGCAAAATAGGAAAGACCCACGAGCAGTACTTC

D gene: NA
J gene: TRBJ2-5
V gene: TRBV7-3
clone size: NA
CDR3 protein: CASSRIGAAQETQYF
CDR3 DNA: TGTGCCAGCAGCCGAATCGGGGCAGCACAAGAGACCCAGTACTTC

D gene: TRBD1
J gene: TRBJ2-3
V gene: TRBV5-6
clone size: once
CDR3 protein: CASSQGQGIDTQYF
CDR3 DNA: TGTGCCAGCAGCCAAGGACAGGGGATAGATACGCAGTATTTT